Included here is one T cell receptor beta chain sequence, with context. This sample was taken from a study of blood T cell repertoires in COVID-19. Across the study: The samples span acute and convalescent COVID-19 from the United States, Italy and Spain. The analysed material was cDNA or gDNA that came from T cells, B-cell-depleted T cells, or PBMCs.

There are 16 residues in the CDR3. V dropped 5 bases and J dropped 2 bases, with 18 bases sitting between them. Per the germline V gene, CDR1 is MDHEN and CDR2 is SYDVKM. Original analysis: How many nucleated cells were present was estimated from reference gene primer amplification. The assay was immunoSEQ multiplex PCR, and TCRdb's table has in-frame clones only and misses some. Clonal size and the V and J genes are those of that table, whereas D and trimming came from the DNA. Counted here are over 110,000 clones, 84% occurring once; the ten biggest clones make up 5.5%. The V call is TRBV28, the J call TRBJ1-2, with a weak D call TRBD1 (6 bases). Input material: PBMCs or T cells enriched from blood (not recorded which). This receptor was taken from a man aged 40-50 years with acute COVID-19. CDR3: CASSEARGGPNYGYTF. Written as DNA, the CDR3 is TGTGCCAGCAGTGAGGCTCGGGGGGGGCCAAACTATGGCTACACCTTC.